The 16 T cell receptor beta chains below come from one sample, sequenced in a study of blood T cell repertoires in COVID-19. TCRdb's copy holds only in-frame clones and misses some; the assay was immunoSEQ multiplex PCR. The repertoire holds approximately 90,000 clones, with about 85% as singletons. What was sequenced was peripheral blood. All receptors derive from a man aged 55-75 years with acute or convalescent COVID-19.

The chain uses TRBV27 and TRBJ2-2, with a weak D call TRBD1 (6 bases). The CDR3 runs 16 residues. Germline assignment: CDR1 MNHEY and CDR2 SMNVEV (reference sequence). V was cut by 1 base and J by 6 bases, with 15 bases left in between. CDR3 protein: CASSLFTGIAPGELFF. CDR3 nucleotides: TGTGCCAGCAGTTTATTTACAGGGATAGCGCCCGGGGAGCTGTTTTTT.

V is TRBV28 and J is TRBJ2-7; the D gene is possibly TRBD2 (6 bases). Trimming stripped 5 bases from V and 1 base from J, with 12 bases between. The CDR3 has 14 residues. Per the germline V gene, CDR1 is MDHEN and CDR2 is SYDVKM. CDR3 loop: CASSTPGTSYEQYF. CDR3 DNA: TGTGCCAGCAGTACCCCCGGGACTTCCTACGAGCAGTACTTC.

V and J are TRBV28 and TRBJ2-1; TRBD2 matches 10 bases. The ends lost 7 bases at V and 3 bases at J; junction bases unmatched: 9. CDR3 size: 16 residues. Germline V CDR1 and CDR2: MDHEN, SYDVKM. The CDR3 coding sequence is TGTGCCAGCATTTTCAGCGGGAGGGGAAACTACAATGAGCAGTTCTTC. Translation gives CASIFSGRGNYNEQFF.

The CDR3 coding sequence is TGCGCCAGCAGCCAAGCTCTATCCGGGACAGGGACTGGAAACACCATATATTTT. The encoded protein is CASSQALSGTGTGNTIYF. The chain uses TRBV4-1 and TRBJ1-3; TRBD1 agrees at 9 bases. J lost 2 bases, V lost 1 base, and 9 bases had no gene match. CDR3 length: 18 amino acids. Germline V gene data show CDR1 as MGHRA and CDR2 as YSYEKL.

V gene TRBV3-1 (or the pseudogene TRBV3-2) combines with J gene TRBJ1-6; unclear D gene. With 4 bases removed from V and 6 bases from J, the gap between germline ends came to 10 bases. Germline V gene sequence: CDR1 LGHDT, CDR2 YNNKEL (reference sequence). This CDR3 is built from 14 residues. In nucleotides, the CDR3 is TGTGCCAGCAGCCCCCGACAAACTAATTCACCCCTCCACTTT. Residues: CASSPRQTNSPLHF.

The genes are TRBV18 and TRBJ2-3; 15 bases are a match to TRBD2. This CDR3 is built from 17 residues. CDR1 and CDR2 from the germline V gene are KGHSH and LQKENI. Unmatched junction bases numbered 6, after V lost 4 bases and J lost 4 bases. CDR3 protein: CASSRNGLAGGPDTQYF. CDR3 DNA sequence: TGTGCCAGCTCACGAAACGGACTAGCGGGAGGGCCAGATACGCAGTATTTT.

V usage is TRBV9 and J usage is TRBJ2-7, with 10 nucleotides matching TRBD1. Germline CDR1 and CDR2: SGDLS and YYNGEE. J gave up 6 bases and V 0 bases, and 3 bases lay outside the gene matches. The CDR3 has 14 residues. The CDR3 region has the DNA TGTGCCAGCAGCGTAGCTGGGGACAGGGGCGAGCAGTACTTC. Translated, it gives CASSVAGDRGEQYF.

V usage is TRBV28 and J usage is TRBJ2-7; 10 bases are shared with TRBD2. This CDR3 is built from 15 residues. V shed 9 bases and J 3 bases; nucleotides not matched to a gene: 11. The germline V gene has CDR1 MDHEN and CDR2 SYDVKM. The CDR3 region is CARREASGRVYEQYF. The CDR3 region has the DNA TGTGCCAGGAGGGAGGCTAGCGGGAGAGTCTACGAGCAGTACTTC.

This chain connects TRBV18 to TRBJ2-5; tentatively, D is TRBD1 (6 bases). The CDR3 sequence is 16 residues long. Germline V gene lookup returns CDR1 KGHSH and CDR2 LQKENI. V was shortened by 0 bases and J by 2 bases, with 13 bases between the two germline ends. The CDR3 DNA reads TGTGCCAGCTCACCACCGACCGGGACATATCAAGAGACCCAGTACTTC. Protein: CASSPPTGTYQETQYF.

The chain links TRBV27 to TRBJ2-7; TRBD2 matches 9 bases. Germline V gene lookup returns CDR1 MNHEY and CDR2 SMNVEV (reference sequence). The CDR3 runs 14 residues. Losses at the gene ends were 8 bases for V and 3 bases for J; bases not matched to a gene: 8. CDR3: CASGNIAGDYEQYF. CDR3 DNA sequence: TGTGCCAGCGGAAATATAGCGGGAGACTACGAGCAGTACTTC.

V and J are TRBV14 and TRBJ1-2; the D is unclear. This CDR3 contains 12 residues. Trimming removed 1 base at V and 3 bases at J, with 3 bases between. Looked up from germline, CDR1 is SGHDN and CDR2 is FVKESK. CDR3 protein: CASSQAYYGYTF. DNA for the CDR3: TGTGCCAGCAGCCAAGCTTACTATGGCTACACCTTC.

CDR3 bases: TGCGCCAGCAGTGACCGGACTAGCGGAAAAATCGGGACCCAGTACTTC. Translated: CASSDRTSGKIGTQYF. The V and J genes are TRBV10-1 and TRBJ2-5, with 10 positions matching TRBD2. Germline CDR1 and CDR2: WNHNN and SYGVQD (reference sequence). V dropped 3 bases and J dropped 7; count of bases not matched to a gene: 11. This CDR3 is built from 16 residues.

The chain is built from TRBV19 and TRBJ2-3, with 8 bases aligning to TRBD2. Losses at the gene ends were 2 bases for V and 9 bases for J; bases not matched to a gene: 13. This CDR3 comprises 16 residues. The germline V gene encodes CDR1 LNHDA and CDR2 SQIVND (reference sequence). The DNA for the CDR3 is TGTGCCAGTAGTATATGGGAACGGGAGGGCCTGGCCACGCAGTATTTT. As protein: CASSIWEREGLATQYF. The full variable domain, rest sourced from reference TRBV19 and TRBJ2-3, is DGGITQSPKYLFRKEGQNVTLSCEQNLNHDAMYWYRQDPGQGLRLIYYSQIVNDFQKGDIAEGYSVSREKKESFPLTVTSAQKNPTAFYLCASSIWEREGLATQYFGPGTRLTVL.

The CDR3 is CASSLGGGSNYGYTF. The DNA for the CDR3 is TGTGCCAGCAGCTTAGGTGGGGGCTCTAACTATGGCTACACCTTC. The rearrangement joins TRBV7-9 to TRBJ1-2; D is possibly TRBD1 (6 bases). In germline, CDR1 is SEHNR, CDR2 FQNEAQ (reference sequence). The CDR3 is made up of 15 amino acids. Deletions cut 1 base from V and 0 bases from J, with 9 bases between.

This chain joins TRBV5-1 and TRBJ1-2; TRBD1 matches at 7 bases. Germline values: CDR1 SGHRS, CDR2 YFSETQ. The CDR3 totals 16 residues. V dropped 3 bases and J dropped 6; count of bases not matched to a gene: 14. This CDR3 is CASSSRQGGVTHGYTF. As DNA, the CDR3 is TGCGCCAGCAGCTCCAGACAGGGTGGGGTAACTCATGGCTACACCTTC.

The count of this clone is one. V and J are TRBV6-5 and TRBJ1-1; D might be TRBD1 (6 bases). V dropped 6 bases and J dropped 2 bases, with 16 bases sitting between them. This CDR3 region has 15 residues. Germline V lookup: CDR1 MNHEY, CDR2 SVGAGI. The CDR3 loop is CASSDDRTRNTEAFF. For the CDR3, the DNA is TGTGCCAGCAGCGATGACAGGACACGCAACACTGAAGCTTTCTTT.